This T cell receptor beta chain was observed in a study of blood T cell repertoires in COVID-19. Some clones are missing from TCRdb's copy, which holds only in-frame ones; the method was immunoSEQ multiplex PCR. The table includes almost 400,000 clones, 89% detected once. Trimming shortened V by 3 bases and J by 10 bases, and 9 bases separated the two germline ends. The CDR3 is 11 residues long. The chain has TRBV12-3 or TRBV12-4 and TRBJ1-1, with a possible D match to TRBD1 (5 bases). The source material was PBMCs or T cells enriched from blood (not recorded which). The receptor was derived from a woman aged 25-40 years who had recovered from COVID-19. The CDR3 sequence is CASSFRARAFF. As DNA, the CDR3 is TGTGCCAGCAGTTTCAGGGCTAGAGCTTTCTTT.